Here is one TCR beta chain with its context. From germline, CDR1 is SGHVS and CDR2 FQNEAQ. Trimming stripped 3 bases from V and 0 bases from J, with 4 bases between. CDR3 length equals 13 residues. This entry comes from a study of control samples from healthy donors and cancer patients. Sequencing was performed with immunoSEQ multiplex PCR; in TCRdb, only in-frame clones are kept and a portion is missing. The table lists roughly 400,000 clones, about 93% of them singletons, with 5% to 7% in the top ten. The chain recombines TRBV7-8 with TRBJ2-3; D is undetermined. The clonotype originates from a man between 35 and 55 years old with head and neck cancer. The sequenced sample was PBMCs. The CDR3: CASSLDSTDTQYF. The CDR3 DNA sequence: TGTGCCAGCAGCTTGGACAGCACAGATACGCAGTATTTT.